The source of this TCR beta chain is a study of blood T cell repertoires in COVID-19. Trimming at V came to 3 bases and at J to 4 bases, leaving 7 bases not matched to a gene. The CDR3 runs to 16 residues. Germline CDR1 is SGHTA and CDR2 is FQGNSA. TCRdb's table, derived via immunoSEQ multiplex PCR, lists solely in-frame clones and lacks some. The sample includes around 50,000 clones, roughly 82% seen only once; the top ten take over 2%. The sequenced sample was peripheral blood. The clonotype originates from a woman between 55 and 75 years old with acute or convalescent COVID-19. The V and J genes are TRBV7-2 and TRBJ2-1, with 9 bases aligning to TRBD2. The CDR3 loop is CASSLGLAGGYNEQFF. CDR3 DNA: TGTGCCAGCAGCTTGGGACTAGCCGGAGGGTACAATGAGCAGTTCTTC. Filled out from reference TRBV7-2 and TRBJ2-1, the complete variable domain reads GAGVSQSPSNKVTEKGKDVELRCDPISGHTALYWYRQSLGQGLEFLIYFQGNSAPDKSGLPSDRFSAERTGGSVSTLTIQRTQQEDSAVYLCASSLGLAGGYNEQFFGPGTRLTVL.